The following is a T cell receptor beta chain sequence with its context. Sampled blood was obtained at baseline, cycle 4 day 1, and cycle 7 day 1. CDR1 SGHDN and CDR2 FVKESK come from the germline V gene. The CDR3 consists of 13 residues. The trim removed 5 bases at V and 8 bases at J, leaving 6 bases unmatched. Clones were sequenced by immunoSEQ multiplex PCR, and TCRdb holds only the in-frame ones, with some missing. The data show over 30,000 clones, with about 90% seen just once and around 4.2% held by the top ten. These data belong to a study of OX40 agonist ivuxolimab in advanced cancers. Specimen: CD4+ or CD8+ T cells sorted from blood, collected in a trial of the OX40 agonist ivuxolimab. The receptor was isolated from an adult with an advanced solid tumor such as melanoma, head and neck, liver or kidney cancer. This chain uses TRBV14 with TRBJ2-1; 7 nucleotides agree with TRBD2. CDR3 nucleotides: TGTGCCAGCAGCATCAGCGCGGGGGATGAGCAGTTCTTC. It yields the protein CASSISAGDEQFF.